This T cell receptor (beta chain) was retrieved from a study of CD8 T cells in Susac syndrome. TCR beta was sequenced from blood CD8+ and CD4+ T cells. Random hexamers were used to reverse transcribe about 0.5 to 1 ug of RNA. Amplification of TCR beta CDR3 was carried out by immunoSEQ multiplex PCR, which covered 54 Vbeta and 13 Jbeta segments. TCRdb called the immunoSEQ multiplex PCR reads again in MiXCR, with one record for every CDR3 protein. The sample includes 400,000 or so distinct CDR3 sequences, approximately 85% of them seen just once. CDR3 length: 20 residues. Trimming removed 6 bases from V and 0 bases from J; junction bases left unmatched: 18. Per the germline V gene, CDR1 is ENHRY and CDR2 is SYGVKD.

The TCR originated in a human donor with multiple sclerosis. The material sequenced was CD8+ T cells from PBMCs. The rearrangement links TRBV10-3 to TRBJ2-2; 8 bases are shared with TRBD1. CDR3 protein: CAIRPYEPGQALANTGELFF. In DNA, the CDR3 is TGTGCCATCAGGCCTTATGAACCGGGACAGGCGCTCGCGAACACCGGGGAGCTGTTTTTT.